This T cell receptor beta chain came from a study of CD8+ T cells in alopecia areata. CDR3 length equals 14 residues. Germline assignment: CDR1 SEHNR and CDR2 FQNEAQ (reference sequence). Trimming left V 4 bases short and J 7 bases short, with 13 bases between. TCR sequencing used cDNA made by reverse transcription of extracted RNA. Method: immunoSEQ multiplex PCR; TCRdb's copy keeps in-frame clones and lacks some. The sample includes tens of thousands of clones, approximately 64% of them seen just once. The sequenced sample was CD8+ T cells sorted from blood, obtained at week 0. V usage is TRBV7-9 and J usage is TRBJ2-2, with unresolved D. The sequence came from a human donor with alopecia areata. CDR3 in amino acids: CASSWLPVGGELFF. The CDR3 nucleotides are TGTGCCAGCAGCTGGCTTCCGGTGGGCGGGGAGCTGTTTTTT. The full variable domain, in which reference TRBV7-9 and TRBJ2-2 provide the parts outside the CDR3, is DTGVSQNPRHKITKRGQNVTFRCDPISEHNRLYWYRQTLGQGPEFLTYFQNEAQLEKSRLLSDRFSAERPKGSFSTLEIQRTEQGDSAMYLCASSWLPVGGELFFGEGSRLTVL.